The sequence of this T cell receptor beta chain was determined in a study of Ad26.COV2.S vaccination and SARS-CoV-2 variants. The overall study: Donor had been placed in the Ad26.COV2.S arm of the COV1001 trial.

V gave up 5 bases and J gave up 2 bases; unmatched junction bases: 5. This CDR3 region has 14 residues. Germline CDR1 is SEHNR and CDR2 is FQNEAQ (reference sequence). General study results and limits: Reported post-vaccination CD8+ and CD4+ T cell responses to spike showed substantial breadth. Higher spike-specific TCR breadth was found in vaccine recipients than in placebo recipients.

Treatment noted: 15 to 20 received Ad26.COV2.S at low or high dose, single or two shots; five or six received placebo; per-sample allocation not given. Samples analyzed were those drawn on day 63 after the first vaccine or placebo injection. SARS-CoV-2 spike from the Wuhan strain was encoded by the vaccine, an Ad26 vector. As concerns this clone: The antigen is undetermined.

Profiled with immunoSEQ multiplex PCR; TCRdb holds only in-frame clones, not every one. The sample holds a few hundred thousand clones; around 87% are singletons and the top ten take about 3.6%. The chain has TRBV7-9 and TRBJ2-7; TRBD2 agrees at 8 bases. This specimen consisted of peripheral blood, obtained in a trial of Ad26.COV2.S vaccine versus placebo. The sequence was obtained from a person between 18 and 60 years old who received the Ad26.COV2.S COVID-19 vaccine or a placebo. The CDR3 spells CASSLWTSPYEQYF. CDR3 bases: TGTGCCAGCAGCCTCTGGACTAGCCCCTACGAGCAGTACTTC. Based on the CDR3 plus reference TRBV7-9 and TRBJ2-7, the full variable domain is DTGVSQNPRHKITKRGQNVTFRCDPISEHNRLYWYRQTLGQGPEFLTYFQNEAQLEKSRLLSDRFSAERPKGSFSTLEIQRTEQGDSAMYLCASSLWTSPYEQYFGPGTRLTVT.